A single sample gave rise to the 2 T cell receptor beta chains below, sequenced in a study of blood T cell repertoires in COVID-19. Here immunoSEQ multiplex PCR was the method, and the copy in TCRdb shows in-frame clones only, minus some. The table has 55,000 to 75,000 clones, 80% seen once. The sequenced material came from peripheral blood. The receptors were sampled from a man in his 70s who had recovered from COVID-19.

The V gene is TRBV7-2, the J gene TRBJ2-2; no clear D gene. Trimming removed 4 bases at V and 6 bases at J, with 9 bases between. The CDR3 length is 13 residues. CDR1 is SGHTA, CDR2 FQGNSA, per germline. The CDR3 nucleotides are TGTGCCAGCAGCTCACCAGGTTCCGGGGAGCTGTTTTTT. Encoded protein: CASSSPGSGELFF.

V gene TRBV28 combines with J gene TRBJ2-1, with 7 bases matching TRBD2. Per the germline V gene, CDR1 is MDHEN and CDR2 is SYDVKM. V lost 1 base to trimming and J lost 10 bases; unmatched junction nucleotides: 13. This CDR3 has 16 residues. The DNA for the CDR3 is TGTGCCAGCAGTTTATTCGGGAGGACCCCGGCCTACGAGCAGTTCTTC. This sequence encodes CASSLFGRTPAYEQFF.